These 6 T cell receptor beta chains came from one sample sequenced in a study of CD8 T cells in ankylosing spondylitis listed by TCRdb under 2017. The library was made by 5' RACE. The sequencing machine was an Illumina HiSeq 2500. TCRdb reworked the public reads: Q25 trimming with fastp, MiXCR clone assembly, productive beta chains retained. Duplicate CDR3 protein sequences are folded into a single record with the most common DNA and genes. The sample table lists some 250,000 distinct CDR3 sequences, less than 10% of them with a count of one. The top ten constitute around 6.8% of the sample. The sample consisted of blood, either unsorted or a sorted T cell fraction (not recorded which). These receptors all come from a male donor with ankylosing spondylitis or in good health (not recorded which).

This clonotype was observed many times. This chain joins TRBV4-3 and TRBJ2-7, with TRBD2 identical over 9 bases. The CDR3 has 16 residues. The germline gives CDR1 LGHNA, CDR2 YSLEER. The trim removed 0 bases at V and 4 bases at J, leaving 7 bases unmatched. Here the CDR3 DNA reads TGCGCCAGCAGCCAAGAGATAGGGACTAGCAGATACGAGCAGTACTTC. The encoded protein is CASSQEIGTSRYEQYF.

This clonotype has more than one count but fewer than ten. In DNA, the CDR3 is TGTGCCAGCAGCCAAGATGAGCTAGCGGGGGGGCGGGGGTTCTTC. The encoded protein is CASSQDELAGGRGFF. The chain couples TRBV4-2 to TRBJ2-1, with 12 bases aligning to TRBD2. CDR1 is LGHNA, CDR2 YNFKEQ, per germline. This CDR3 comprises 15 residues. Unmatched junction bases numbered 9, after V lost 0 bases and J lost 15 bases.

This clonotype has ten or more counts. V is TRBV20-1 and J is TRBJ1-5; D unresolved. V was shortened by 2 bases and J by 2 bases, with 10 bases between the two germline ends. The V gene's germline CDR1 is DFQATT and CDR2 SNEGSKA (reference sequence). This CDR3 comprises 14 residues. CDR3 DNA: TGCAGTGCTAGAACTCCGCGCGGCAATCAGCCCCAGCATTTT. Protein product: CSARTPRGNQPQHF.

CDR3 loop: CSARDPHYNEQFF. Here the CDR3 DNA reads TGCAGTGCTAGAGATCCCCATTACAATGAGCAGTTCTTC. This rearrangement joins TRBV20-1 to TRBJ2-1; D remains unclear. The CDR3 spans 13 residues. Germline lookup yields CDR1 DFQATT and CDR2 SNEGSKA (reference sequence). Trimming took 0 bases from V and 4 from J, leaving 7 bases between them.

This clonotype was seen repeatedly, ten times or more. The V call is TRBV12-3 or TRBV12-4, the J call TRBJ2-3; TRBD1 aligns across 8 bases. There are 16 residues in the CDR3. Trimming removed 5 bases from V and 3 bases from J; junction bases left unmatched: 10. Here the CDR3 reads CASSIRTGKRTDTQYF. CDR3 in DNA: TGTGCCAGCAGTATACGGACAGGGAAGAGAACAGATACGCAGTATTTT.

In this sample, this clonotype turned up many times. The chain carries TRBV5-1 and TRBJ2-2, with unresolved D. This CDR3 contains 16 residues. Germline V gives CDR1 SGHRS, CDR2 YFSETQ. V was trimmed by 0 bases and J by 0 bases, leaving 9 bases between them. CDR3 DNA: TGCGCCAGCAGCTTGGGACAAACTACGAACACCGGGGAGCTGTTTTTT. This translates into CASSLGQTTNTGELFF.